Listed here is a single T cell receptor (beta chain). This entry comes from a study of blood T cell repertoires in COVID-19. Study background: Whether acute or convalescent, the COVID-19 samples came from the United States, Italy and Spain. From T cells, B-cell-depleted T cells, or PBMCs came the material, which was cDNA or gDNA.

Germline V gene data show CDR1 as SGHTA and CDR2 as FQGTGA. The CDR3 is made up of 15 amino acids. J gave up 0 bases and V 3 bases, and 4 bases lay outside the gene matches. In the study's own analysis: For nucleated cells, counts were estimated from reference gene primer amplification. Only in-frame clones appear in the TCRdb table, and some are missing; sequencing was by immunoSEQ multiplex PCR. V, J and clone size are those of that table, while D and trimming were read from the DNA. The table includes 90,000 to 100,000 clones, nearly 90% detected once. This receptor was taken from a man between 70 and 80 years old with acute or convalescent COVID-19. Sequences were obtained from peripheral blood. The chain is built from TRBV7-3 and TRBJ1-1, with TRBD1 matching 7 bases. In nucleotides, the CDR3 is TGTGCCAGCAGCTTGACCGGACAGGTGAACACTGAAGCTTTCTTT. Its protein is CASSLTGQVNTEAFF.